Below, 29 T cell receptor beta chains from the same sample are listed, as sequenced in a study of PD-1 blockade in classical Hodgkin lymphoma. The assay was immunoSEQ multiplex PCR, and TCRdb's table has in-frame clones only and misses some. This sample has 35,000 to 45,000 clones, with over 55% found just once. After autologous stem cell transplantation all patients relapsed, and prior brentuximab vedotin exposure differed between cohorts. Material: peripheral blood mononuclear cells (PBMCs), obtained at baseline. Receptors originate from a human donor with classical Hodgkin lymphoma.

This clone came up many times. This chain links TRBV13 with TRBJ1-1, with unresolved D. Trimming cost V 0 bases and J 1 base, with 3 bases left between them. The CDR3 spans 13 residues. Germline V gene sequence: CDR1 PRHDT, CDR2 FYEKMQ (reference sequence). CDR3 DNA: TGTGCCAGCAGCTTAGGGGGGAACACTGAAGCTTTCTTT. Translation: CASSLGGNTEAFF. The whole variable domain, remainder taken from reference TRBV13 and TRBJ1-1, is AAGVIQSPRHLIKEKRETATLKCYPIPRHDTVYWYQQGPGQDPQFLISFYEKMQSDKGSIPDRFSAQQFSDYHSELNMSSLELGDSALYFCASSLGGNTEAFFGQGTRLTVV.

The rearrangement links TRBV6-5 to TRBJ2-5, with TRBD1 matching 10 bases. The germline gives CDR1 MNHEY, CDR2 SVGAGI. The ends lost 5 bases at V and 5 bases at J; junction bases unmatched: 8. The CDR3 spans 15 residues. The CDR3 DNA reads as TGTGCCAGCAGTAAAGACAGGGGGCGCCGGGAGACCCAGTACTTC. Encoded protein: CASSKDRGRRETQYF.

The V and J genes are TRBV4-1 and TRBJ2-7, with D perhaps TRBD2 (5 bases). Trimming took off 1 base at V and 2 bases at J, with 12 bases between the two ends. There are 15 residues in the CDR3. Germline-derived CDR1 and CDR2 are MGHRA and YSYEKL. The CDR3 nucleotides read TGCGCCAGCAGCCAAGTGGCTAGCAACACCTACGAGCAGTACTTC. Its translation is CASSQVASNTYEQYF.

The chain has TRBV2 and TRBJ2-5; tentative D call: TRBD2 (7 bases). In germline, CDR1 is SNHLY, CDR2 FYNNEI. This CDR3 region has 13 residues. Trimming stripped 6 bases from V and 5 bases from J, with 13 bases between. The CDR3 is CASSGGRAETQYF. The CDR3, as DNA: TGTGCCAGCAGCGGGGGGCGCGCCGAGACCCAGTACTTC.

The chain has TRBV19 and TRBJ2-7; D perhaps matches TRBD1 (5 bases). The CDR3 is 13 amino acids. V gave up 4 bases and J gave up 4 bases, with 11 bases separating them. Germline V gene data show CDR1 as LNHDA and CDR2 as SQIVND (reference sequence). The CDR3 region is CASSKGAHYEQYF. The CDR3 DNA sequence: TGTGCCAGTAGTAAAGGGGCCCATTACGAGCAGTACTTC.

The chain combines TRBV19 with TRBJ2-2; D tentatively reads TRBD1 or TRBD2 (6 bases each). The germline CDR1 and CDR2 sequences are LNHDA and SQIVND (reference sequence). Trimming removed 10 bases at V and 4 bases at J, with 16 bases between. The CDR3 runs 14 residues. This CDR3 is CATQQGGGTGELFF. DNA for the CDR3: TGTGCCACCCAACAAGGGGGAGGCACCGGGGAGCTGTTTTTT.

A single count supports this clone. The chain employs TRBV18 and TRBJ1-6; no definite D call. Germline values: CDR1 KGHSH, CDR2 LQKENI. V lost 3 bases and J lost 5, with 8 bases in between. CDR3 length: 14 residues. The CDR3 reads CASSPSGNNSPLHF. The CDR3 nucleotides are TGTGCCAGCTCACCGTCGGGCAATAATTCACCCCTCCACTTT.

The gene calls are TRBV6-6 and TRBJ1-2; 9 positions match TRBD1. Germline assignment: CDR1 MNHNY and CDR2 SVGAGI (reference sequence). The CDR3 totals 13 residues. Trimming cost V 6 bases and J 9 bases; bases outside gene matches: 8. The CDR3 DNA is TGTGCCAGCAGGTCTACAGGGGGCACGAGCTACACCTTC. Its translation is CASRSTGGTSYTF.

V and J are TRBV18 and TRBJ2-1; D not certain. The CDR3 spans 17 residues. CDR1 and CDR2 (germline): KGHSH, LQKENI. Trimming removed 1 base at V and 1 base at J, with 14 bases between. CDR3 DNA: TGTGCCAGCTCACCACTTTGGGCAGGAACGTCCTACAATGAGCAGTTCTTC. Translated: CASSPLWAGTSYNEQFF.

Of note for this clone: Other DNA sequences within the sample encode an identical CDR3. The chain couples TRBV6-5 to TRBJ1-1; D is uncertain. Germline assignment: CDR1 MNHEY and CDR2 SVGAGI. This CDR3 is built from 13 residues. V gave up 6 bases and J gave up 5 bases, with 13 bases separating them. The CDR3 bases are TGTGCCAGCAGGGGAGGGTTAGGAACTGAAGCTTTCTTT. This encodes CASRGGLGTEAFF.

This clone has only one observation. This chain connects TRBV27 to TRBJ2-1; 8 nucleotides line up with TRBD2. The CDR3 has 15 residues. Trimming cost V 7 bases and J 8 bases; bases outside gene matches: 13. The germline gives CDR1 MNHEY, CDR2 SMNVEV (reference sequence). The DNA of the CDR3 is TGTGCCAGCACCCCTGGGGTAGCGGGATTCGATGAGCAGTTCTTC. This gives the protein CASTPGVAGFDEQFF.

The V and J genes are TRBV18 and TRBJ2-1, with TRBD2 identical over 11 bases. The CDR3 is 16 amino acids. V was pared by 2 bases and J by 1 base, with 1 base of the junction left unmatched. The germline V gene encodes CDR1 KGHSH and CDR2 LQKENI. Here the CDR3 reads CASSPGLAGSYNEQFF. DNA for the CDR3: TGTGCCAGCTCACCAGGACTAGCGGGTTCCTACAATGAGCAGTTCTTC.

The CDR3 sequence: CASSQDIWTRTYEQYF. CDR3 bases: TGCGCCAGCAGCCAAGACATCTGGACGAGGACCTACGAGCAGTACTTC. The chain couples TRBV4-3 to TRBJ2-7; D gene uncertain. CDR3 length: 16 residues. Trimming removed 0 bases from V and 2 bases from J, with 14 bases in between. Germline CDR1 is LGHNA and CDR2 is YSLEER.

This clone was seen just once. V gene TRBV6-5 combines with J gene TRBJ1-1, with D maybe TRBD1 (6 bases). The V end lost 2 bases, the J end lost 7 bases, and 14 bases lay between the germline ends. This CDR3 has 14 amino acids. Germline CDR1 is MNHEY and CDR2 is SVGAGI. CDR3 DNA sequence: TGTGCCAGCAGTTACGTTGGGGGCGCCCTTGAAGCTTTCTTT. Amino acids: CASSYVGGALEAFF.

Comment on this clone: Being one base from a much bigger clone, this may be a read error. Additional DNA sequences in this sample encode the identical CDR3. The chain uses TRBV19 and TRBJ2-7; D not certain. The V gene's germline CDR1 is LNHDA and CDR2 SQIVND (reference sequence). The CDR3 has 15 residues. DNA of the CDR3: TGTGCCAGTAGTTCCAACCCCCTGACTGGATACGAGCAGTATTTC. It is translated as CASSSNPLTGYEQYF.

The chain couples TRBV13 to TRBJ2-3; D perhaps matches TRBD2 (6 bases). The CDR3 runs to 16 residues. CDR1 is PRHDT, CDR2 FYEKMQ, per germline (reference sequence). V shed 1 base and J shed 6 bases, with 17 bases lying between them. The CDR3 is CASSLVGTAAQDTQYF. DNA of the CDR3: TGTGCCAGCAGCTTAGTCGGGACTGCAGCACAGGATACGCAGTATTTT.

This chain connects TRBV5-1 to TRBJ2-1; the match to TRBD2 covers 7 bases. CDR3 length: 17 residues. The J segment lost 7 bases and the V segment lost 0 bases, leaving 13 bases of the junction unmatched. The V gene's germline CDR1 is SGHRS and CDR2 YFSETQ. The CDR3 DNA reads TGCGCCAGCAGCTTGGGTCTTCCAGCGGGATGGGTGAATGAGCAGTTCTTC. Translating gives CASSLGLPAGWVNEQFF.

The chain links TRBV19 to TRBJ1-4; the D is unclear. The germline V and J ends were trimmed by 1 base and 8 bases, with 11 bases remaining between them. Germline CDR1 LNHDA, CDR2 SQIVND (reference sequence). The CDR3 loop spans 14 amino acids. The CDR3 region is CASSIGQASEKLFF. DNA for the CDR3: TGTGCCAGTAGTATAGGGCAGGCGAGCGAAAAACTGTTTTTT.

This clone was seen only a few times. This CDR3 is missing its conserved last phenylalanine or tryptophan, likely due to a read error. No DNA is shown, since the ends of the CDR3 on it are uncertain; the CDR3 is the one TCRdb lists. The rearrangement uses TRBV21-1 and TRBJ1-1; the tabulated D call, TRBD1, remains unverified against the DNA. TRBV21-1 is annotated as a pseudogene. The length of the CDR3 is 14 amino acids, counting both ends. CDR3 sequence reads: CASSKFELKKFDSV.

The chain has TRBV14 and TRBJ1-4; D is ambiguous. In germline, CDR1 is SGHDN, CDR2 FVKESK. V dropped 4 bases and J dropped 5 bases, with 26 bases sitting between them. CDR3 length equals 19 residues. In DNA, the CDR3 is TGTGCCAGCAGCCGGGCCCAAGACTTCGGGGTCGAAAAAAATGAAAAACTGTTTTTT. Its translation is CASSRAQDFGVEKNEKLFF.

CDR3 sequence reads: CASSPETGVGYGYTF. DNA of the CDR3: TGTGCCAGCAGCCCTGAGACAGGGGTCGGCTATGGCTACACCTTC. The rearrangement uses TRBV4-2 and TRBJ1-2; 8 bases are shared with TRBD1. Germline trimming cut 4 bases from V and 4 bases from J; bases unmatched to any gene: 8. The germline gives CDR1 LGHNA, CDR2 YNFKEQ. This CDR3 comprises 15 residues.

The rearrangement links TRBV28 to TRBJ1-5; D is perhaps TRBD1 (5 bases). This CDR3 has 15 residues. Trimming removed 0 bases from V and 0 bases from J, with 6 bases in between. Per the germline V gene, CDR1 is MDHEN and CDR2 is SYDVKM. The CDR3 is CASSLWGDSNQPQHF. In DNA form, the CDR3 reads TGTGCCAGCAGTTTATGGGGGGATAGCAATCAGCCCCAGCATTTT.

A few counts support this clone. This chain's CDR3 is CASSYSREVAYNEQFF. CDR3 in DNA: TGTGCCAGCAGTTACTCGAGAGAGGTCGCCTACAATGAGCAGTTCTTC. V usage is TRBV6-6 and J usage is TRBJ2-1, with unresolved D. The CDR3 is made up of 16 amino acids. Germline values: CDR1 MNHNY, CDR2 SVGAGI (reference sequence). V shed 0 bases and J shed 2 bases, with 11 bases lying between them.

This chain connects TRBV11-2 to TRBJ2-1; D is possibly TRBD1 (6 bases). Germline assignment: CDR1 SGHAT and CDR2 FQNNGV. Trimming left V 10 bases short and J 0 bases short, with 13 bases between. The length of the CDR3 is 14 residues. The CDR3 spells CATPQGSSYNEQFF. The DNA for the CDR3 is TGTGCCACGCCGCAGGGGAGCTCCTACAATGAGCAGTTCTTC.

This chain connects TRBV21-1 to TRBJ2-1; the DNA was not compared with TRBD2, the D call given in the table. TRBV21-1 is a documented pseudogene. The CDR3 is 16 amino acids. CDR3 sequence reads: CASNPTYSGGYNEQFF. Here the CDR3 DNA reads TGTGCCAGCAACCCGACTTATAGCGGGGGGTACAATGAGCAGTTCTTC.

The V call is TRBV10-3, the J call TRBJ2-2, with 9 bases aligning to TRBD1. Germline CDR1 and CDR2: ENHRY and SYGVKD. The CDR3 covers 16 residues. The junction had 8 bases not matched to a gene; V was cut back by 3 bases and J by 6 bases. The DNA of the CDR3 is TGTGCCATCAGTGATACCGGGACAGGGTTTCCCGGGGAGCTGTTTTTT. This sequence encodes CAISDTGTGFPGELFF.

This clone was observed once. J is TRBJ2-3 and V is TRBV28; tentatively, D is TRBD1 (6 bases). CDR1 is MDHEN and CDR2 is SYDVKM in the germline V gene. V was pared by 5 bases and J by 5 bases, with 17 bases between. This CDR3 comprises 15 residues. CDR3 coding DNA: TGTGCCAGCAGTCGAGGAGGCAGGGGCCGAGATACGCAGTATTTT. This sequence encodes CASSRGGRGRDTQYF.

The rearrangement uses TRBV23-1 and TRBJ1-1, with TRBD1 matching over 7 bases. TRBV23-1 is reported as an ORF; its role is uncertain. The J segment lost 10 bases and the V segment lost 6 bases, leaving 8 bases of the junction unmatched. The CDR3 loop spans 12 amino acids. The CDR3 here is CASSQRGQTAFF. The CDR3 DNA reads TGCGCCAGCAGCCAGCGGGGACAGACAGCTTTCTTT.

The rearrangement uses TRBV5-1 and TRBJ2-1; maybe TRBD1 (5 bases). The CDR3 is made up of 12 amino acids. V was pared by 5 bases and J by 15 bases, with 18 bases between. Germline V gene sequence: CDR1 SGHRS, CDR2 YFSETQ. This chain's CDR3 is CASSLDNDGAFF. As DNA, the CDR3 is TGCGCCAGCAGTCTCGACAATGATGGGGCGTTCTTC. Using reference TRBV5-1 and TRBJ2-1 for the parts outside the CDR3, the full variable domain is KAGVTQTPRYLIKTRGQQVTLSCSPISGHRSVSWYQQTPGQGLQFLFEYFSETQRNKGNFPGRFSGRQFSNSRSEMNVSTLELGDSALYLCASSLDNDGAFFGPGTRLTVL.